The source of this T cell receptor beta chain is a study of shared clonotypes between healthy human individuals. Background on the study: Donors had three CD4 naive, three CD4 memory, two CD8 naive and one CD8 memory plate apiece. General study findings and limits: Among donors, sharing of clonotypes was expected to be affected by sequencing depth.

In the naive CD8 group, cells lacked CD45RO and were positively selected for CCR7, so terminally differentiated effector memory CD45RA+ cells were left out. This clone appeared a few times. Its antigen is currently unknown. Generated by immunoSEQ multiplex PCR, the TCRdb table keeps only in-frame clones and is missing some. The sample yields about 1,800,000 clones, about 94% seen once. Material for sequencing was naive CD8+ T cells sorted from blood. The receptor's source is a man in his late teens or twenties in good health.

The CDR3 loop reads CASSQDLGYTEAFF. As DNA, the CDR3 is TGCGCCAGCAGCCAAGATCTCGGGTACACTGAAGCTTTCTTT. The chain recombines TRBV4-1 with TRBJ1-1, with D unresolved. Trimming took off 0 bases at V and 3 bases at J, with 8 bases between the two ends. The CDR3 runs 14 residues. CDR1 MGHRA and CDR2 YSYEKL come from the germline V gene.